These T cell receptor beta chains were read from a single sample in a study of blood T cell repertoires in COVID-19. The data were produced by immunoSEQ multiplex PCR, yet TCRdb's version contains in-frame clones alone and is incomplete. The sample lists 200,000 to 250,000 clones, around 85% seen once, with 2% to 3% in the top ten. Sample: peripheral blood. Receptors were obtained from a woman in her 70s with COVID-19, enrolled during active disease. The CDR3 runs from the conserved cysteine through the conserved F or W. The D gene is left open where the match is weak. Part of the rows lack a size; the others show once, few, many or a class for expanded clones.

cdr3_aa cdr3_nt j_call d_call v_call clone_size
CASGPVGLYGTEAFF TGTGCCAGCGGGCCCGTGGGGCTTTATGGCACTGAAGCTTTCTTT TRBJ1-1 - TRBV3-1/TRBV3-2 -
CASSSTGTGVAEAFF TGTGCCAGCAGTTCTACCGGGACAGGGGTCGCTGAAGCTTTCTTT TRBJ1-1 TRBD1 TRBV6-2/TRBV6-3 -
CASSKGQLDGYTF TGTGCCAGCAGCAAGGGACAGTTGGATGGCTACACCTTC TRBJ1-2 TRBD1 TRBV6-6 -
CSASSGPPREAQYF TGCAGTGCTAGTTCAGGGCCTCCAAGAGAGGCCCAGTACTTC TRBJ2-5 - TRBV20-1 -
CASSVDPGRGPYF TGTGCCAGCAGCGTAGACCCCGGCAGGGGGCCTTACTTC TRBJ2-5 TRBD1 TRBV9 -
CASSQEYTMNTEAFF TGCGCCAGCAGCCAAGAATACACGATGAACACTGAAGCTTTCTTT TRBJ1-1 - TRBV4-1 -
CASSFGTANYGYTF TGTGCCAGCAGCTTCGGGACAGCTAACTATGGCTACACCTTC TRBJ1-2 TRBD1 TRBV5-6 -
CATSRETGYEQYF TGTGCCACCAGCAGAGAGACAGGTTACGAGCAGTACTTC TRBJ2-7 - TRBV15 -
CASSYGSAWVYGYTF TGTGCCAGCAGCTACGGGTCCGCTTGGGTCTATGGCTACACCTTC TRBJ1-2 - TRBV5-8 -
CASSMLGGRTEAFF TGTGCCAGTAGTATGTTGGGGGGTCGGACTGAAGCTTTCTTT TRBJ1-1 - TRBV19 few
CASSRTTNYGYTF TGTGCCAGCAGCAGGACAACTAACTATGGCTACACCTTC TRBJ1-2 - TRBV7-9 few
CASSLDRGRDTEAFF TGTGCCAGCAGCTTGGACAGGGGGCGCGACACTGAAGCTTTCTTT TRBJ1-1 TRBD1 TRBV11-1 -
CASSQSGEITDTQYF TGTGCCAGCAGCCAAAGCGGGGAGATAACAGATACGCAGTATTTT TRBJ2-3 TRBD2 TRBV7-2 -
CASSRQGASYNEQFF TGTGCCAGCAGCCGACAGGGGGCGAGTTACAATGAGCAGTTCTTC TRBJ2-1 TRBD1 TRBV5-5 -
CSAEGRGQTNYGYTF TGCAGCGCCGAGGGGCGGGGACAGACTAACTATGGCTACACCTTC TRBJ1-2 TRBD1 TRBV29-1 -
CAWSTGLNTEAFF TGTGCCTGGAGCACAGGGCTGAACACTGAAGCTTTCTTT TRBJ1-1 - TRBV30 -
CASSILAGGPTDTQYF TGTGCCAGTAGTATTCTAGCGGGGGGGCCCACAGATACGCAGTATTTT TRBJ2-3 TRBD2 TRBV19 -
CASSTQGIGNQPQHF TGTGCCAGTAGTACCCAGGGGATCGGCAATCAGCCCCAGCATTTT TRBJ1-5 - TRBV19 few
CASSRDTRTDTQYF TGTGCCAGCAGCCGGGACACTCGCACAGATACGCAGTATTTT TRBJ2-3 - TRBV2 -
CASTLTGKGAGNTIYF TGTGCCAGTACCCTTACAGGGAAGGGGGCTGGAAACACCATATATTTT TRBJ1-3 - TRBV19 -
CAITGGRNEKLFF TGTGCCATCACGGGAGGACGAAATGAAAAACTGTTTTTT TRBJ1-4 - TRBV10-3 few
CASSLAGGPTGELFF TGTGCCAGCAGTCTAGCGGGAGGACCCACCGGGGAGCTGTTTTTT TRBJ2-2 TRBD2 TRBV6-5 -
CASSPTAITYNEQFF TGTGCCAGCAGCCCGACAGCGATTACCTACAATGAGCAGTTCTTC TRBJ2-1 - TRBV11-3 -
CASSSGGPGSNQPQHF TGTGCCAGCAGTTCGGGAGGGCCGGGAAGCAATCAGCCCCAGCATTTT TRBJ1-5 - TRBV6-2/TRBV6-3 -
CSDFRGYNEQFF TGCAGCGACTTCAGGGGGTACAATGAGCAGTTCTTC TRBJ2-1 TRBD1 TRBV29-1 -
CASSLLGQGRPSRF TGTGCCAGCAGCTTACTAGGACAGGGGCGGCCTTCCCGCTTT TRBJ1-1 TRBD1 TRBV5-4 -
CASSQDGISGNTIYF TGTGCCAGCAGCCAAGACGGGATCTCTGGAAACACCATATATTTT TRBJ1-3 - TRBV3-1/TRBV3-2 -
CASSQEGRTPYGYTF TGCGCCAGCAGCCAAGAGGGGAGGACTCCCTATGGCTACACCTTC TRBJ1-2 - TRBV4-3 -
CASSLNAAGDTQYF TGTGCCAGCAGCCTCAATGCGGCTGGGGATACGCAGTATTTT TRBJ2-3 - TRBV7-3 -
CASSLTGLAGGSTYEQYF TGTGCCAGCAGCCTCACGGGTCTAGCGGGAGGTTCAACCTACGAGCAGTACTTC TRBJ2-7 TRBD2 TRBV7-8 -
CASSPSGDRANTQYF TGTGCCAGCAGCCCCAGCGGAGACCGAGCGAATACGCAGTATTTT TRBJ2-3 - TRBV9 -
CASSIPAEGDTQYF TGTGCCAGCAGCATACCGGCGGAGGGAGATACGCAGTATTTT TRBJ2-3 - TRBV5-4 -
CASSLQAGANEQFF TGTGCCAGCAGTTTACAAGCGGGAGCCAATGAGCAGTTCTTC TRBJ2-1 TRBD2 TRBV6-5 -
CASSPTREGSEQYF TGTGCCAGCAGTCCTACGCGCGAGGGCTCCGAGCAGTACTTC TRBJ2-7 - TRBV11-3 -
CASRHTLHGAGDGETQYF TGTGCAAGTCGCCATACCCTTCATGGAGCGGGGGATGGAGAGACCCAGTACTTC TRBJ2-5 - TRBV12-2 -
CASSQDRAGKQPQHF TGTGCCAGCAGCCAAGATCGGGCAGGGAAACAGCCCCAGCATTTT TRBJ1-5 - TRBV4-2 -
CASSPGGLGPIVYQETQYF TGTGCCAGCAGCCCGGGAGGACTAGGGCCTATAGTGTACCAAGAGACCCAGTACTTC TRBJ2-5 TRBD2 TRBV11-3 -
CASSQGTSGATSTDTQYF TGTGCCAGCAGCCAGGGGACTAGCGGGGCCACTAGCACAGATACGCAGTATTTT TRBJ2-3 TRBD2 TRBV3-1/TRBV3-2 -
CASSWTGFQETQYF TGTGCCAGCAGCTGGACAGGGTTTCAAGAGACCCAGTACTTC TRBJ2-5 TRBD1 TRBV7-9 -
CASSLSGTGGEDGYTF TGTGCCAGCAGCCTGTCAGGAACAGGGGGCGAAGATGGCTACACCTTC TRBJ1-2 TRBD1 TRBV4-2 -
CASSPKKETGLYGYTF TGTGCCAGCTCACCTAAAAAAGAGACAGGGCTCTATGGCTACACCTTC TRBJ1-2 TRBD1 TRBV18 -
CATAQAGGTDTQYF TGTGCCACCGCTCAAGCGGGAGGTACAGATACGCAGTATTTT TRBJ2-3 TRBD2 TRBV24-1 -
CASLREGWNF TGTGCCAGCTTAAGGGAGGGTTGGAACTTC TRBJ2-7 TRBD2 TRBV3-1/TRBV3-2 once
CASTPGGYNEQFF TGTGCCAGCACCCCAGGGGGTTACAATGAGCAGTTCTTC TRBJ2-1 TRBD1 TRBV2 -